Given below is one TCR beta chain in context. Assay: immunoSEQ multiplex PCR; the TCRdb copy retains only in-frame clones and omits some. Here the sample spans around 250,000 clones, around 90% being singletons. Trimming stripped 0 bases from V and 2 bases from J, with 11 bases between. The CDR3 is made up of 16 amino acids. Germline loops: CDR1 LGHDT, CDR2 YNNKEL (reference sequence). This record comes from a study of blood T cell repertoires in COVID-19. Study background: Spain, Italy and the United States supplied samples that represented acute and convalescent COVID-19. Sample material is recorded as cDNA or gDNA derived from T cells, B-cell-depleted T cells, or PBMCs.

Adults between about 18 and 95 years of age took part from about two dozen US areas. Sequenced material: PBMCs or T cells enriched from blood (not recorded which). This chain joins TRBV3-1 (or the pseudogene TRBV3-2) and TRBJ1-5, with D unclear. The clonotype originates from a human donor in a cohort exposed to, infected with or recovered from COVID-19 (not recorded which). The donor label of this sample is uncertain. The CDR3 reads CASSQDRWGGNQPQHF. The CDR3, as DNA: TGTGCCAGCAGCCAAGACAGGTGGGGAGGCAATCAGCCCCAGCATTTT.